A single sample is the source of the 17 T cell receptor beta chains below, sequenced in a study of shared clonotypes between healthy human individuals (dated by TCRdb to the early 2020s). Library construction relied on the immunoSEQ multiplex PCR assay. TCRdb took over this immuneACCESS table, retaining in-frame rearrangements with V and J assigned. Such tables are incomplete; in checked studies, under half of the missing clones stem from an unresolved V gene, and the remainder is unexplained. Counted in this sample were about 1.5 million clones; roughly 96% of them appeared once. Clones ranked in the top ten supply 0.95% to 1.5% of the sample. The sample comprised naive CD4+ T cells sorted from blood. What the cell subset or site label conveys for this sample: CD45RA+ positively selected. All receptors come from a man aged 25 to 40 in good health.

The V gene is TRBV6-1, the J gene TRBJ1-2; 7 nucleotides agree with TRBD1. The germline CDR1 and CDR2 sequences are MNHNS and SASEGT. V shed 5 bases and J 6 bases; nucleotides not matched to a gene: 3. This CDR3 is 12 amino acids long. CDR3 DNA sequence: TGTGCCAGCAGTAAAGACAGGGATGGCTACACCTTC. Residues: CASSKDRDGYTF.

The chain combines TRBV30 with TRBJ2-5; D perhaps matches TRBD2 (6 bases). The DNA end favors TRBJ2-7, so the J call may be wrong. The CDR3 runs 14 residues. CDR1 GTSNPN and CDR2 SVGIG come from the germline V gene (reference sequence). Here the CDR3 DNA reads TGTGCCTGGAGAGGAGGGAGGAGGACCTACGAGCAGTACTTC. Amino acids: CAWRGGRRTYEQYF.

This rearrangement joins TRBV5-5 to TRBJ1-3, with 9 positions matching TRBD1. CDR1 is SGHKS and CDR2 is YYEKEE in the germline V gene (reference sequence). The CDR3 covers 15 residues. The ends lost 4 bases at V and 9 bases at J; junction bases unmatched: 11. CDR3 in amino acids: CASSLTGTGLGTIYF. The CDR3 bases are TGTGCCAGCAGCCTCACCGGGACAGGGTTGGGCACCATATATTTT.

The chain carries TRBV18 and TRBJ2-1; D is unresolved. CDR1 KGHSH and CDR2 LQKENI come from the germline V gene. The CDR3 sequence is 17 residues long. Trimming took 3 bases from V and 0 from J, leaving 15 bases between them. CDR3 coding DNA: TGTGCCAGCTCACCCCTCGCGAGCCATATCTCCTACAATGAGCAGTTCTTC. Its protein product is CASSPLASHISYNEQFF.

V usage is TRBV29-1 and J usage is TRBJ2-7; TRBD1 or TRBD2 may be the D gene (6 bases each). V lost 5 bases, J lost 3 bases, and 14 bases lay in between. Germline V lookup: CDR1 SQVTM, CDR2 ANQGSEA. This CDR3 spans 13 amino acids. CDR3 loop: CSVSRGGNYEQYF. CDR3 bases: TGCAGCGTTTCCAGGGGCGGGAACTACGAGCAGTACTTC.

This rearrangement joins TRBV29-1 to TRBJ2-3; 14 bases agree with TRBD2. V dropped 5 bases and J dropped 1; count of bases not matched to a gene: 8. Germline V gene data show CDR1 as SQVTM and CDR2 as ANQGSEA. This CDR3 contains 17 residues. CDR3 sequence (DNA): TGCAGCGTTCGGGGACTAGCGGGAGATGGGGGCACAGATACGCAGTATTTT. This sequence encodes CSVRGLAGDGGTDTQYF.

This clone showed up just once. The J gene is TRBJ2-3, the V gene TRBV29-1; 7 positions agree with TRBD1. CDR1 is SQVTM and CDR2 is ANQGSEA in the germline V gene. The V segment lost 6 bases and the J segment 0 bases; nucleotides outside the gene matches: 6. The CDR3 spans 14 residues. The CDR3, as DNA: TGCAGCGTCGCCGGGACAGCCAGCACAGATACGCAGTATTTT. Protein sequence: CSVAGTASTDTQYF.

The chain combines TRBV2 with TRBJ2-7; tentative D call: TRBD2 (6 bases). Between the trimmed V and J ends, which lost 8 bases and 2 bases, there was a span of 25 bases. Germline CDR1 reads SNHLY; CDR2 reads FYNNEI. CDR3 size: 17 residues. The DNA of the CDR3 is TGTGCCAGCCTCGGAATTGGTCGGGGGAGTGCCGCCTACGAGCAGTACTTC. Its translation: CASLGIGRGSAAYEQYF.

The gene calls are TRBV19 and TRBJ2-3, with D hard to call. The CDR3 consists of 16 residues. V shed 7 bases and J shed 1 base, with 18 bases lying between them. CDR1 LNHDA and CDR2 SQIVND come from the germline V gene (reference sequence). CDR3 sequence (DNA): TGTGCCAGTACCCCTGGGCTACCCAGTGGCACAGATACGCAGTATTTT. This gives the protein CASTPGLPSGTDTQYF.

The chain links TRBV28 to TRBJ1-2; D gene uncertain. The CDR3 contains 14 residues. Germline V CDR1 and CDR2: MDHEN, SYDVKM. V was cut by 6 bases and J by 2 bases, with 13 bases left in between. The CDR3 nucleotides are TGTGCCAGCAGCCCCCCCAGACGGAACTATGGCTACACCTTC. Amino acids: CASSPPRRNYGYTF.

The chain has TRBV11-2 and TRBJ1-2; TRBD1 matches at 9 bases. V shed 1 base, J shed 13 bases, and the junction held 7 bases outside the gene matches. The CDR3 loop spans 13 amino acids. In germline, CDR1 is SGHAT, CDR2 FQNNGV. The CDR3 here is CASSLGPQGASTF. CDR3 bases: TGTGCCAGCAGCTTAGGCCCACAGGGGGCGTCCACCTTC. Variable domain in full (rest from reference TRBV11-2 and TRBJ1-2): EAGVAQSPRYKIIEKRQSVAFWCNPISGHATLYWYQQILGQGPKLLIQFQNNGVVDDSQLPKDRFSAERLKGVDSTLKIQPAKLEDSAVYLCASSLGPQGASTFGSGTRLTVV.

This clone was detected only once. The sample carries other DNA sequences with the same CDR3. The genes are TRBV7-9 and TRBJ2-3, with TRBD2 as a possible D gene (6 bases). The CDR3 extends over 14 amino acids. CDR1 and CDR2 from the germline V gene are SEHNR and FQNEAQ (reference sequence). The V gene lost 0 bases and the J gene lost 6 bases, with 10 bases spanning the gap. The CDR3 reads CASSLAGGGDTQYF. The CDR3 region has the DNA TGTGCCAGCAGCTTAGCGGGGGGAGGTGATACGCAGTATTTT.

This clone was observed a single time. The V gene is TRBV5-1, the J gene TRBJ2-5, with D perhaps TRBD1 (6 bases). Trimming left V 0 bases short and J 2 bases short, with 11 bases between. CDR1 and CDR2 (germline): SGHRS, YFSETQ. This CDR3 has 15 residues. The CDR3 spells CASSLATGQQETQYF. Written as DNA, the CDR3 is TGCGCCAGCAGCTTGGCGACAGGCCAACAAGAGACCCAGTACTTC.

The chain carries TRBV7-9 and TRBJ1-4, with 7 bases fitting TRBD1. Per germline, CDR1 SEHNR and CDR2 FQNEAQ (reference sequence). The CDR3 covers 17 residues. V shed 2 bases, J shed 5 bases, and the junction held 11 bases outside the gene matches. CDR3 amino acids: CASSLWRGPSENEKLFF. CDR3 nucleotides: TGTGCCAGCAGCTTATGGAGGGGGCCTTCGGAAAATGAAAAACTGTTTTTT.

The CDR3 DNA is TGTGCCATCAAGGAGCAGAGCTCCTACGAGCAGTACTTC. Protein: CAIKEQSSYEQYF. The chain has TRBV10-3 and TRBJ2-7; D remains unclear. Looked up from germline, CDR1 is ENHRY and CDR2 is SYGVKD. The CDR3 is 13 residues long. V dropped 7 bases and J dropped 0 bases, with 10 bases sitting between them.

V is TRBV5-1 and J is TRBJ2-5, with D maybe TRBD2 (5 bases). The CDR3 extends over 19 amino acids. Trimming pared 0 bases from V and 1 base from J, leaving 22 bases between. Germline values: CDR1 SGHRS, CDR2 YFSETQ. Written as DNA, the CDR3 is TGCGCCAGCAGCTTGGCCTGGCAGGTTGGAGGAGCATCCCAAGAGACCCAGTACTTC. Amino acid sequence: CASSLAWQVGGASQETQYF. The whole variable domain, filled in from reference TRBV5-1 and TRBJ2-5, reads KAGVTQTPRYLIKTRGQQVTLSCSPISGHRSVSWYQQTPGQGLQFLFEYFSETQRNKGNFPGRFSGRQFSNSRSEMNVSTLELGDSALYLCASSLAWQVGGASQETQYFGPGTRLLVL.

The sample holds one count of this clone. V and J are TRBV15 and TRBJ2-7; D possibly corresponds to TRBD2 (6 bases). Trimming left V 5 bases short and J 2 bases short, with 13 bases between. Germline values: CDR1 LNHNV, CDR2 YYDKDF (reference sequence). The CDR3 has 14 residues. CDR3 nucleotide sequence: TGTGCCACCAGCGGCTGGGACTCCCCCTACGAGCAGTACTTC. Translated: CATSGWDSPYEQYF.